These T cell receptor beta chains were read from a single sample in a study of T cell responses to AZD1222 COVID-19 vaccine. Repertoires were generated with immunoSEQ multiplex PCR, while TCRdb's copy carries only in-frame clones and drops some. The table has 110,000 or so clones, 88% seen once. This specimen was peripheral blood, taken on day 0 of MenACWY control vaccination. These receptors were obtained from an adult in good health. The CDR3 runs from the conserved cysteine through the conserved F or W. The D gene is left open where the match is weak. Where a row states a size, it is once, few, many or the class of an expanded clone; other rows omit it.

TRBV11-3	TRBJ2-3	.	.	TGTGCCAGCAGTACGACCTTCCTAGGAGATACGCAGTATTTT	CASSTTFLGDTQYF
TRBV30	TRBJ2-2	.	.	TGTGCCTGGAGCCGAGGCGGTGAAGGGACCGGGGAGCTGTTTTTT	CAWSRGGEGTGELFF
TRBV15	TRBJ1-2	.	few	TGTGCCACCAGCGGGGCGAGGCCGGGCCGTAGCTATGGCTACACCTTC	CATSGARPGRSYGYTF
TRBV10-2	TRBJ1-4	.	.	TGCGCCAGCAGCGGGACAATCCATAATGAAAAACTGTTTTTT	CASSGTIHNEKLFF
TRBV10-3	TRBJ2-1	TRBD2	.	TGTGCCACCCAAAGCGGGAGTCTCAACAATGAGCAGTTCTTC	CATQSGSLNNEQFF
TRBV11-2	TRBJ1-1	TRBD1	.	TGTGCCAGCAGCTTAAACAGGGGGAACACTGAAGCTTTCTTT	CASSLNRGNTEAFF
TRBV11-2	TRBJ2-2	TRBD1	.	TGTGCCAGCAGCTCACCCGACAGGGTGAATTTCAGTGGCGGGGAGCTGTTTTTT	CASSSPDRVNFSGGELFF
TRBV15	TRBJ1-5	TRBD1	.	TGTGCCACCAGAAGGACAGGGGGGTATAGCAATCAGCCCCAGCATTTT	CATRRTGGYSNQPQHF
TRBV18	TRBJ1-1	TRBD1	.	TGTGCCAGCTCACTTTGGACAGGGAACACTGAAGCTTTCTTT	CASSLWTGNTEAFF
TRBV5-1	TRBJ2-2	.	.	TGCGCCAGCAGCTTCGGAGGGGGCTCGGGGGAGCTGTTTTTT	CASSFGGGSGELFF
TRBV7-9	TRBJ1-5	.	.	TGTGCCAGCGCGGGATCCGGAGGCAATCAGCCCCAGCATTTT	CASAGSGGNQPQHF
TRBV14	TRBJ2-5	.	.	TGTGCCAGCAGCCCAGACTCCCTGTACCAAGAGACCCAGTACTTC	CASSPDSLYQETQYF
TRBV7-9	TRBJ1-4	.	.	TGTGCCAGCAGCCCTGGGGGGGAAAAACTGTTTTTT	CASSPGGEKLFF
TRBV28	TRBJ2-1	TRBD1	.	TGTGCCAGCAGTCTCACAACAGGGGCCGGCTCCTACAATGAGCAGTTCTTC	CASSLTTGAGSYNEQFF
TRBV7-2	TRBJ1-1	TRBD1	.	TGTGCCAGCAGCCCAGACAGGGCGGTCTACACTGAAGCTTTCTTT	CASSPDRAVYTEAFF
TRBV4-3	TRBJ2-1	TRBD2	once	TGCGCCAGCAGCGGACGTAGCGGGAGGGCCGGGTTGAATGAGCAGTTCTTC	CASSGRSGRAGLNEQFF
TRBV4-1	TRBJ1-1	.	.	TGCGCCAGCAGCCCTTTCAAGACATCTGGTACTGAAGCTTTCTTT	CASSPFKTSGTEAFF
TRBV27	TRBJ2-3	TRBD2	once	TGTGCCAGCAGTTTAAAGTCCCGGCTAGCGGGCCGCACAGATACGCAGTATTTT	CASSLKSRLAGRTDTQYF
TRBV5-4	TRBJ1-4	.	once	TGTGCCAGCAGCTTGAAGACACTTAATGAAAAACTGTTTTTT	CASSLKTLNEKLFF
TRBV19	TRBJ2-5	.	.	TGTGCCAGTAGTATGATAGGGGTGGAGACCCAGTACTTC	CASSMIGVETQYF
TRBV19	TRBJ1-2	TRBD1	.	TGTGCCAGTAGTACCCTATTAACGACAGGGTGGTCGGGCTACACCTTC	CASSTLLTTGWSGYTF
TRBV30	TRBJ1-1	.	.	TGTGCCTGGAGTCTCGGCCCCCCGGACACTGAAGCTTTCTTT	CAWSLGPPDTEAFF
TRBV7-3	TRBJ2-1	TRBD2	.	TGTGCCAGCAGCGGTTTTGTGGCGGGAGCCTACAATGAGCAGTTCTTC	CASSGFVAGAYNEQFF
TRBV9	TRBJ2-7	.	.	TGTGCCAGCAGCGTAGGTCCCACCTACGAGCAGTACTTC	CASSVGPTYEQYF
TRBV9	TRBJ2-3	TRBD1	.	TGTGCCAGCACCCTGTGGGGACAGGGGACAGATACGCAGTATTTT	CASTLWGQGTDTQYF
TRBV5-6	TRBJ1-5	.	.	TGTGCCAGCAGTTTAGGGAAGGCGAGCAATCAGCCCCAGCATTTT	CASSLGKASNQPQHF
TRBV4-1	TRBJ2-7	.	.	TGCGCCAGCAGCCCAGGACACCATCGCCTGGGGAGCTACGAGCAGTACTTC	CASSPGHHRLGSYEQYF
TRBV9	TRBJ2-3	TRBD2	.	TGTGCCAGCAGCGTACCCCGGGAGGGGGAAGGCACAGATACGCAGTATTTT	CASSVPREGEGTDTQYF
TRBV4-1	TRBJ2-7	.	large	TGCGCCAGCAGCCCTTCTTCGGGGTCAAACTCCTACGAGCAGTACTTC	CASSPSSGSNSYEQYF
TRBV20-1	TRBJ2-7	.	once	TGCAGTGCCGACGAATACTACGAGCAGTACTTC	CSADEYYEQYF
TRBV23-1	TRBJ2-7	.	.	TGCGCCAGCAGTCAACCACAGGGTCTCTACGAGCAGTACTTC	CASSQPQGLYEQYF
TRBV19	TRBJ2-1	TRBD1	once	TGTGCCAGTAGTGGGACAGGTTTTCGGAATGAGCAGTTCTTC	CASSGTGFRNEQFF
TRBV2	TRBJ1-2	.	.	TGTGCCAGCAGTGTGCAAGTGGACAGCGGCTACACCTTC	CASSVQVDSGYTF
TRBV6-4	TRBJ2-7	.	.	TGTGCCAGCAGGTCGACAGCCTACGAGCAGTACTTC	CASRSTAYEQYF
TRBV21-1	TRBJ2-7	.	.	TGTGCCAACCAAGGACTAGCGTCTCAGGGGTGCTCCTACGAGCAGTACTTC	CANQGLASQGCSYEQYF
TRBV5-1	TRBJ2-6	.	few	TGCGCCAGCAGCGCGTCGGGTCCTGGGGCCAACGTCCTGACTTTC	CASSASGPGANVLTF
TRBV29-1	TRBJ2-1	.	.	TGCAGCGTTGAAGATGGGACAAATCCTTACAATGAGCAGTTCTTC	CSVEDGTNPYNEQFF
TRBV9	TRBJ2-7	.	.	TGTGCCAGCAGCGTAGTGTTTTCGGGCGAGCAGTACTTC	CASSVVFSGEQYF
TRBV29-1	TRBJ1-2	.	once	TGCAGCACCGCGGGGGTAGATGGCTACACCTTC	CSTAGVDGYTF
TRBV6-6	TRBJ2-7	.	.	TGTGCCAGCAGTTACGGCCCCGAATACGAGCAGTACTTC	CASSYGPEYEQYF
TRBV19	TRBJ1-5	.	.	TGTGCCAGTATCCATCCGGGCCAGCCCCAGCATTTT	CASIHPGQPQHF
TRBV7-8	TRBJ2-2	.	.	TGTGCCAGCAGCTTAGCTTCAGGGTCAAACACCGGGGAGCTGTTTTTT	CASSLASGSNTGELFF
TRBV7-2	TRBJ1-2	.	.	TGTGCCAGCAGCTTTTTGGGGGGGTTGGATGAGTATGGCTACACCTTC	CASSFLGGLDEYGYTF
TRBV25-1	TRBJ1-1	.	.	TGTGCCAGCAGCCTTGGGGACGGTCGGGCTTTCTTT	CASSLGDGRAFF
TRBV29-1	TRBJ1-2	.	.	TGCAGCGTTGAAGATAGTATTGGTGGGTGGGGCGGCTACACCTTC	CSVEDSIGGWGGYTF
TRBV7-3	TRBJ1-4	.	.	TGTGCCAGCAGCTTCCCAGGGACACAATATGCAACTAATGAAAAACTGTTTTTT	CASSFPGTQYATNEKLFF
TRBV7-6	TRBJ2-1	.	once	TGTGCCAGCAGCTTAGCGCTAGTTTCACAGGGTCAATACAATGAGCAGTTCTTC	CASSLALVSQGQYNEQFF